Shown below are 9 T cell receptor beta chains from a single sample sequenced in a study of blood T cells in healthy people across ages. The second PCR ran about 6 to 12 cycles with a sample-barcoded 5' primer and J-beta primers. Each CDR3 protein is one row after TCRdb ran MiXCR on the 5' RACE reads. The sample comprises more than 800,000 distinct CDR3 sequences, more than 35% of which are singletons, and approximately 17% rests with the top ten. The sample taken for sequencing was blood. These receptors were collected from a woman aged 55-70 years in good health.

The chain employs TRBV5-1 and TRBJ2-1; 9 bases align to TRBD1. Trimming at V came to 3 bases and at J to 10 bases, leaving 11 bases not matched to a gene. This CDR3 has 15 residues. From germline, CDR1 is SGHRS and CDR2 YFSETQ. The CDR3 nucleotides are TGCGCCAGCAGCTATCGACAGGGGGAGGTTAGCGAGCAGTTCTTC. This codes for CASSYRQGEVSEQFF. The full variable domain, in which reference TRBV5-1 and TRBJ2-1 provide the parts outside the CDR3, is KAGVTQTPRYLIKTRGQQVTLSCSPISGHRSVSWYQQTPGQGLQFLFEYFSETQRNKGNFPGRFSGRQFSNSRSEMNVSTLELGDSALYLCASSYRQGEVSEQFFGPGTRLTVL.

This clonotype was seen more than once but under ten times. The chain links TRBV29-1 to TRBJ2-7, with 7 bases lining up with TRBD1. V shed 4 bases and J 0 bases; nucleotides not matched to a gene: 9. Germline CDR1 SQVTM, CDR2 ANQGSEA. This CDR3 is 15 amino acids long. CDR3 DNA: TGCAGCGTTGTCACCCTCGGGGACAGCTCCTACGAGCAGTACTTC. This gives the protein CSVVTLGDSSYEQYF.

This clonotype was seen a handful of times. The genes are TRBV28 and TRBJ2-3, with D perhaps TRBD2 (6 bases). V lost 6 bases and J lost 4, with 20 bases in between. Germline V gene lookup returns CDR1 MDHEN and CDR2 SYDVKM. The CDR3 sequence is 16 residues long. The CDR3 here is CASSQPGTSRADTQYF. Here the CDR3 DNA reads TGTGCCAGCAGCCAGCCAGGGACTTCTAGGGCAGATACGCAGTATTTT.

This clonotype showed up just a few times. The chain joins TRBV4-2 to TRBJ2-1, with a possible D match to TRBD2 (6 bases). CDR1 is LGHNA and CDR2 is YNFKEQ in the germline V gene. The CDR3 spans 16 residues. The V gene lost 1 base and the J gene lost 5 bases, with 15 bases spanning the gap. The CDR3 here is CASSQGEREYHNEQFF. The CDR3, as DNA: TGTGCCAGCAGCCAAGGCGAACGGGAGTACCACAATGAGCAGTTCTTC.

This chain uses TRBV12-3 or TRBV12-4 with TRBJ2-1, with unresolved D. Trimming left V 1 base short and J 8 bases short, with 6 bases between. This CDR3 is 12 amino acids long. CDR3 nucleotide sequence: TGTGCCAGCAGTTTAGAATTCCATGAGCAGTTCTTC. Protein: CASSLEFHEQFF.

V and J are TRBV13 and TRBJ2-1; D is perhaps TRBD2 (5 bases). This CDR3 is built from 13 residues. The germline V gene encodes CDR1 PRHDT and CDR2 FYEKMQ (reference sequence). Between the trimmed V and J ends, which lost 5 bases and 6 bases, there was a span of 11 bases. The CDR3 spells CASSPAGFNEQFF. The CDR3 region has the DNA TGTGCCAGCAGCCCGGCGGGCTTCAATGAGCAGTTCTTC.

The chain is built from TRBV9 and TRBJ2-7, with 7 positions matching TRBD2. V was clipped by 3 bases and J by 2 bases; unmatched bases: 8. This CDR3 contains 15 residues. Germline CDR1 and CDR2: SGDLS and YYNGEE. CDR3 protein: CASSAYPGTTYEQYF. CDR3 DNA sequence: TGTGCCAGCAGCGCTTACCCCGGGACTACCTACGAGCAGTACTTC.

This chain links TRBV20-1 with TRBJ1-5; D is unclear. The germline V gene has CDR1 DFQATT and CDR2 SNEGSKA (reference sequence). The length of the CDR3 is 14 residues. Trimming shortened V by 1 base and J by 5 bases, and 12 bases separated the two germline ends. The CDR3 nucleotides read TGCAGTGCTAGAGGCCCGGGTCCGGATCAGCCCCAGCATTTT. It specifies CSARGPGPDQPQHF.

V is TRBV20-1 and J is TRBJ2-5; 7 bases are a match to TRBD1. Near its end, the DNA agrees better with TRBJ2-7, so the J call may be wrong. CDR1 and CDR2 from the germline V gene are DFQATT and SNEGSKA (reference sequence). The CDR3 is made up of 15 amino acids. CDR3 in amino acids: CSAGKPDRVSYEQYF. In nucleotides, the CDR3 is TGCAGTGCTGGAAAACCCGACAGGGTCTCCTACGAGCAGTACTTC.